A single sample is the source of the 25 T cell receptor beta chains below, sequenced in a study of beta chain features in type 1 diabetes. Study-wide results and limits: Shorter TCRB CDR3s, moderately but significantly so, marked every one of the four CD4+ subsets in Type 1 diabetes patients.

The isolated RNA, all of it, was reverse transcribed, so expressed TCRB transcripts were what got sequenced. Libraries were prepared by immunoSEQ multiplex PCR; TCRdb keeps only in-frame clonotypes and omits some of them. The table lists hundreds of thousands of clones, roughly a tenth of them singletons, with over 0.015% in the top ten. These receptors have no identified antigens. The sequencing sample was made of naive CD4+ T cells from blood. The receptor source for this set is a man aged 25 to 40 with type 1 diabetes.

The chain recombines TRBV5-1 with TRBJ2-3; the D gene is possibly TRBD2 (7 bases). Germline V lookup: CDR1 SGHRS, CDR2 YFSETQ. The CDR3 covers 14 residues. Trimming took off 2 bases at V and 2 bases at J, with 9 bases between the two ends. The CDR3 is CASSFGGLTDTQYF. The CDR3 DNA reads as TGCGCCAGCAGCTTCGGGGGGCTCACAGATACGCAGTATTTT.

Only a few counts were recorded for this clone. The chain combines TRBV2 with TRBJ2-1, with TRBD1 as a possible D gene (5 bases). The CDR3 is made up of 14 amino acids. Trimming pared 6 bases from V and 6 bases from J, leaving 15 bases between. CDR1 and CDR2 from the germline V gene are SNHLY and FYNNEI. The CDR3, as DNA: TGTGCCAGCAGCCCCGTAGACAGCCCCAATGAGCAGTTCTTC. It is translated as CASSPVDSPNEQFF.

J is TRBJ1-2 and V is TRBV29-1; D is possibly TRBD1 (6 bases). V was trimmed by 0 bases and J by 8 bases, leaving 16 bases between them. There are 14 residues in the CDR3. The germline CDR1 and CDR2 sequences are SQVTM and ANQGSEA. The CDR3 nucleotides read TGCAGCGTTGAAGACCTGCGAGGACAGAGGGGCTACACCTTC. Its translation: CSVEDLRGQRGYTF. The whole variable domain, filled in from reference TRBV29-1 and TRBJ1-2, reads SAVISQKPSRDICQRGTSLTIQCQVDSQVTMMFWYRQQPGQSLTLIATANQGSEATYESGFVIDKFPISRPNLTFSTLTVSNMSPEDSSIYLCSVEDLRGQRGYTFGSGTRLTVV.

This clone has only a few counts. This chain links TRBV11-2 with TRBJ2-7; D gene uncertain. Germline V gene sequence: CDR1 SGHAT, CDR2 FQNNGV. This CDR3 has 14 residues. The V end lost 8 bases, the J end lost 1 base, and 15 bases lay between the germline ends. The CDR3 is CASSQARQSYEQYF. CDR3 DNA: TGTGCCAGCTCCCAAGCGAGGCAATCCTACGAGCAGTACTTC.

This chain joins TRBV7-9 and TRBJ1-4; no clear D. Trimming cost V 1 base and J 0 bases, with 15 bases left between them. This CDR3 contains 18 residues. Germline CDR1 SEHNR, CDR2 FQNEAQ (reference sequence). For the CDR3, the DNA is TGTGCCAGCAGCTTAGGGCAGTCGACCGGAGCAACTAATGAAAAACTGTTTTTT. Translating it yields CASSLGQSTGATNEKLFF.

The chain joins TRBV5-6 to TRBJ1-2, with 8 bases fitting TRBD1. V was clipped by 3 bases and J by 1 base; unmatched bases: 2. CDR3 length equals 14 residues. Germline V gene data show CDR1 as SGHDT and CDR2 as YYEEEE. The chain's CDR3 is CASSWTGFNYGYTF. The CDR3 nucleotides are TGTGCCAGCAGCTGGACAGGGTTTAACTATGGCTACACCTTC. The full variable domain, with the rest looked up from reference TRBV5-6 and TRBJ1-2, is DAGVTQSPTHLIKTRGQQVTLRCSPKSGHDTVSWYQQALGQGPQFIFQYYEEEERQRGNFPDRFSGHQFPNYSSELNVNALLLGDSALYLCASSWTGFNYGYTFGSGTRLTVV.

V is TRBV9 and J is TRBJ2-7; the D is unclear. The germline V and J ends were trimmed by 4 bases and 0 bases, with 11 bases remaining between them. This CDR3 has 14 residues. Germline V gene sequence: CDR1 SGDLS, CDR2 YYNGEE. Written as DNA, the CDR3 is TGTGCCAGCAGCCCTAACAGTTACTCCTACGAGCAGTACTTC. The encoded protein is CASSPNSYSYEQYF.

The rearrangement joins TRBV6-6 to TRBJ1-1; no clear D. The germline V gene has CDR1 MNHNY and CDR2 SVGAGI (reference sequence). The CDR3 has 12 amino acids. Trimming shortened V by 5 bases and J by 1 base, and 5 bases separated the two germline ends. CDR3 nucleotide sequence: TGTGCCAGCAGTACACAGAACACTGAAGCTTTCTTT. Translation gives CASSTQNTEAFF.

In its sample, this clone was seen a few times. This chain links TRBV30 with TRBJ2-5, with D uncertain. Trimming cost V 0 bases and J 2 bases, with 7 bases left between them. This CDR3 has 13 residues. CDR1 and CDR2 from the germline V gene are GTSNPN and SVGIG (reference sequence). The DNA for the CDR3 is TGTGCCTGGAGTGTTGGCCATCAAGAGACCCAGTACTTC. This sequence encodes CAWSVGHQETQYF.

CDR3 sequence reads: CASSLVAGGLDNEQFF. In nucleotides, the CDR3 is TGTGCCAGCAGCTTGGTAGCGGGGGGGCTTGACAATGAGCAGTTCTTC. The chain joins TRBV5-4 to TRBJ2-1; TRBD2 matches 11 bases. Looked up from germline, CDR1 is SGHNT and CDR2 is YYREEE (reference sequence). The CDR3 is 16 amino acids. V was pared by 0 bases and J by 5 bases, with 4 bases of the junction left unmatched. Together with reference TRBV5-4 and TRBJ2-1, the CDR3 gives the full variable domain: ETGVTQSPTHLIKTRGQQVTLRCSSQSGHNTVSWYQQALGQGPQFIFQYYREEENGRGNFPPRFSGLQFPNYSSELNVNALELDDSALYLCASSLVAGGLDNEQFFGPGTRLTVL.

This clone was seen only a few times. The V call is TRBV11-3, the J call TRBJ2-1, with 16 positions matching TRBD2. Unmatched junction bases numbered 2, after V lost 5 bases and J lost 7 bases. From germline, CDR1 is SGHNT and CDR2 YENEEA. The CDR3 loop spans 15 amino acids. The CDR3 loop reads CASSLGLAGGNEQFF. The CDR3 DNA sequence: TGTGCCAGCAGCCTGGGACTAGCGGGGGGGAATGAGCAGTTCTTC.

The rearrangement links TRBV7-8 to TRBJ2-2; tentatively, D is TRBD2 (5 bases). V was cut by 2 bases and J by 4 bases, with 11 bases left in between. This CDR3 comprises 15 residues. Germline V CDR1 and CDR2: SGHVS, FQNEAQ. The CDR3 loop is CASSLRREGTGELFF. CDR3 nucleotides: TGTGCCAGCAGCTTAAGGCGAGAGGGCACCGGGGAGCTGTTTTTT.

This clone was counted between two and nine times. The chain is built from TRBV29-1 and TRBJ1-4, with 7 bases lining up with TRBD1. Germline lookup yields CDR1 SQVTM and CDR2 ANQGSEA. The length of the CDR3 is 13 residues. Trimming at V came to 4 bases and at J to 4 bases, leaving 3 bases not matched to a gene. DNA of the CDR3: TGCAGCGTTGTGGACAGGATTAATGAAAAACTGTTTTTT. Translation gives CSVVDRINEKLFF.

This rearrangement joins TRBV5-1 to TRBJ2-3, with 8 bases lining up with TRBD1. Germline V gene data show CDR1 as SGHRS and CDR2 as YFSETQ. The CDR3 runs 15 residues. The V segment lost 4 bases and the J segment 4 bases; nucleotides outside the gene matches: 8. The CDR3 sequence is CASSTQGADPDTQYF. CDR3 sequence (DNA): TGCGCCAGCAGCACCCAGGGGGCCGACCCAGATACGCAGTATTTT.

In its sample, this clone was seen a few times. This sample includes further DNA sequences coding for the same CDR3. This chain links TRBV5-1 with TRBJ2-3, with D tentatively TRBD1 (6 bases). This CDR3 is 14 amino acids long. The V end was cut by 4 bases, the J end by 1 base, with 10 bases between. The germline gives CDR1 SGHRS, CDR2 YFSETQ. CDR3 DNA: TGCGCCAGCAGCCCGTACAGGGGCACAGATACGCAGTATTTT. Amino acid sequence: CASSPYRGTDTQYF.

This clone was counted between two and nine times. The CDR3 loop reads CASGGRSNQPQHF. CDR3 coding DNA: TGTGCCAGCGGCGGTAGGAGCAATCAGCCCCAGCATTTT. The rearrangement uses TRBV2 and TRBJ1-5; D is unclear. CDR3 length equals 13 residues. CDR1 and CDR2 from the germline V gene are SNHLY and FYNNEI. Trimming removed 8 bases from V and 1 base from J, with 9 bases in between.

This rearrangement joins TRBV6-5 to TRBJ2-2, with TRBD1 as a possible D gene (6 bases). Trimming removed 4 bases from V and 8 bases from J, with 8 bases in between. The CDR3 is made up of 12 amino acids. Germline values: CDR1 MNHEY, CDR2 SVGAGI. The CDR3 coding sequence is TGTGCCAGCAGTTCAGGGGTTGGGGAGCTGTTTTTT. Protein sequence: CASSSGVGELFF.

The V call is TRBV7-9, the J call TRBJ1-2, with a tentative D call TRBD1 (6 bases). The CDR3 length is 13 residues. Per germline, CDR1 SEHNR and CDR2 FQNEAQ (reference sequence). Trimming left V 6 bases short and J 6 bases short, with 14 bases between. CDR3 DNA sequence: TGTGCCAGCAGACCGGACAGAACGAATGGCTACACCTTC. This encodes CASRPDRTNGYTF. The variable domain in full, with the rest retrieved from reference TRBV7-9 and TRBJ1-2, is DTGVSQNPRHKITKRGQNVTFRCDPISEHNRLYWYRQTLGQGPEFLTYFQNEAQLEKSRLLSDRFSAERPKGSFSTLEIQRTEQGDSAMYLCASRPDRTNGYTFGSGTRLTVV.

This sequence joins TRBV6-5 and TRBJ1-5; the match to TRBD1 covers 10 bases. The CDR3 runs to 13 residues. V lost 6 bases, J lost 4 bases, and 0 bases stayed unmatched. Germline CDR1 and CDR2: MNHEY and SVGAGI. The CDR3 is CASRGQGNQPQHF. In nucleotides, the CDR3 is TGTGCCAGCAGGGGACAGGGGAATCAGCCCCAGCATTTT.

This clone turned up a few times. The rearrangement joins TRBV9 to TRBJ2-1, with TRBD1 matching over 7 bases. This CDR3 has 16 residues. Unmatched junction bases numbered 11, after V lost 4 bases and J lost 4 bases. Germline V lookup: CDR1 SGDLS, CDR2 YYNGEE. The CDR3 DNA follows: TGTGCCAGCAGCTCGACAGGGAGAGGGGCTTACAATGAGCAGTTCTTC. This encodes CASSSTGRGAYNEQFF.

This sequence joins TRBV5-1 and TRBJ2-3; 7 bases are a match to TRBD1. The CDR3 covers 14 residues. V lost 3 bases and J lost 2; bases outside the gene matches: 3. CDR1 is SGHRS and CDR2 is YFSETQ in the germline V gene. CDR3 nucleotide sequence: TGCGCCAGCAGCTCAGGGACAGCCACAGATACGCAGTATTTT. Translating it yields CASSSGTATDTQYF.

This clone has just a few counts. This chain links TRBV5-8 with TRBJ1-6; TRBD1 matches at 9 bases. Germline V gene data show CDR1 as SGHTS and CDR2 as YDEGEE. After removal of 4 bases from V and 7 bases from J, the junction contained 3 bases not matched to a gene. The CDR3 loop spans 14 amino acids. DNA of the CDR3: TGTGCCAGCAGCCGGGACAGGGACAATTCACCCCTCCACTTT. This gives the protein CASSRDRDNSPLHF.

There are a few counts of this clone. The chain is built from TRBV7-3 and TRBJ1-1; the D is unclear. CDR3 size: 13 residues. V was cut by 4 bases and J by 0 bases, with 6 bases left in between. The V gene's germline CDR1 is SGHTA and CDR2 FQGTGA. The CDR3: CASSSTMNTEAFF. The DNA for the CDR3 is TGTGCCAGCAGCTCGACAATGAACACTGAAGCTTTCTTT.

In its sample, this clone was seen a few times. V is TRBV7-2 and J is TRBJ2-3, with D maybe TRBD2 (5 bases). With 6 bases removed from V and 0 bases from J, the gap between germline ends came to 13 bases. Germline assignment: CDR1 SGHTA and CDR2 FQGNSA. The CDR3 runs 15 residues. CDR3: CASRPRLSSTDTQYF. The CDR3 nucleotides read TGTGCCAGCAGACCAAGACTATCAAGCACAGATACGCAGTATTTT.

The rearrangement uses TRBV5-1 and TRBJ2-7; 9 nucleotides agree with TRBD1. CDR1 is SGHRS and CDR2 is YFSETQ in the germline V gene. CDR3 length equals 14 residues. Trimming cost V 1 base and J 4 bases; bases outside gene matches: 3. CDR3 sequence (DNA): TGCGCCAGCAGCTTGAAGGACAGGGGATACGAGCAGTACTTC. This translates into CASSLKDRGYEQYF.